A single TCR beta chain is shown here with its context. Deletions cut 4 bases from V and 8 bases from J, with 8 bases between. Germline assignment: CDR1 MNHEY and CDR2 SVGAGI. This CDR3 has 11 amino acids. The repertoire was sequenced with immunoSEQ multiplex PCR; TCRdb's copy has only in-frame clones and lacks some. The sample contains tens of thousands of clones, 70% to 80% of which appear only once. This entry belongs to a study of blood T cell repertoires in COVID-19. Sequenced input: peripheral blood. This sequence joins TRBV6-5 and TRBJ1-1; D is uncertain. This receptor was obtained from a woman in her 70s with acute or convalescent COVID-19. CDR3: CASSSETEAFF. In nucleotides, the CDR3 is TGTGCCAGCAGTTCGGAGACCGAAGCTTTCTTT.